What follows are 20 T cell receptor beta chains derived from one specimen sequenced in a study of blood T cell repertoires in COVID-19 (dated by TCRdb to the early 2020s). The library was produced with the immunoSEQ multiplex PCR assay. Imported from immuneACCESS, the table was reduced by TCRdb to in-frame sequences with V and J called. These copies leave out some clones; in studies compared against another copy, an unresolved V gene accounts for under half, and the cause of the remainder is not known. Present in this sample are under 400,000 clones, 80% to 90% of which were seen just once. The top ten hold about 10% of the sample. Sequencing used peripheral blood. These TCRs come from a young woman with COVID-19, enrolled during active disease.

This clone is termed medium-sized (0.01 to 0.1%). CDR3 loop: CASSGDRVTGELFF. The DNA of the CDR3 is TGCGCCAGCAGTGGTGACAGGGTCACCGGGGAGCTGTTTTTT. J is TRBJ2-2 and V is TRBV10-1; 7 nucleotides align to TRBD1. The germline V gene encodes CDR1 WNHNN and CDR2 SYGVQD (reference sequence). V lost 4 bases and J lost 4; bases outside the gene matches: 3. CDR3 length: 14 residues.

This clone appeared a single time. This CDR3 is CASSFRLAGSYEQYF. The CDR3, as DNA: TGTGCCAGCAGTTTTAGACTAGCGGGTTCCTACGAGCAGTACTTC. V usage is TRBV28 and J usage is TRBJ2-7; TRBD2 matches at 10 bases. V shed 3 bases, J shed 1 base, and the junction held 3 bases outside the gene matches. Germline V gene data show CDR1 as MDHEN and CDR2 as SYDVKM. The CDR3 has 15 residues.

J is TRBJ2-5 and V is TRBV5-6; D is uncertain. Germline CDR1 and CDR2: SGHDT and YYEEEE. The CDR3 contains 13 residues. The V end lost 4 bases, the J end lost 7 bases, and 14 bases lay between the germline ends. As DNA, the CDR3 is TGTGCCAGCAGCCCCCGGGTCCCTGGGACCCAGTACTTC. This gives the protein CASSPRVPGTQYF.

This chain links TRBV30 with TRBJ1-1; 9 bases fit TRBD1. Germline loops: CDR1 GTSNPN, CDR2 SVGIG (reference sequence). V was pared by 0 bases and J by 7 bases, with 9 bases of the junction left unmatched. CDR3 length equals 15 residues. The CDR3 DNA follows: TGTGCCTGGAGTGTCCCGACAGGGGGGAAGGATGAAGCTTTCTTT. This codes for CAWSVPTGGKDEAFF.

The genes are TRBV12-5 and TRBJ2-2; 7 nucleotides match TRBD1. CDR1 is LGHNT and CDR2 is FRNRAP in the germline V gene. Losses at the gene ends were 5 bases for V and 0 bases for J; bases not matched to a gene: 9. The CDR3 runs to 17 residues. The CDR3 DNA follows: TGTGCTAGTGGTCTAGGACAGGACCTAGCGAACACCGGGGAGCTGTTTTTT. Its translation is CASGLGQDLANTGELFF.

The chain links TRBV11-1 to TRBJ2-7, with a possible D match to TRBD1 (6 bases). CDR3 length: 15 amino acids. The germline gives CDR1 SGHAT, CDR2 FQDESV (reference sequence). V was cut by 6 bases and J by 2 bases, with 17 bases left in between. The CDR3 coding sequence is TGTGCCAGCAGTTCCGGGACATTATCAACCTACGAGCAGTACTTC. It encodes CASSSGTLSTYEQYF.

The V and J genes are TRBV12-3 or TRBV12-4 and TRBJ2-1, with D uncertain. V lost 1 base and J 8 bases, leaving 9 bases between the germline ends. CDR3 size: 13 residues. Here the CDR3 DNA reads TGTGCCAGCAGTTTAGTCAGGATGGATGAGCAGTTCTTC. Translating it yields CASSLVRMDEQFF.

The V call is TRBV7-6, the J call TRBJ1-1; TRBD1 might be the D (5 bases). Germline CDR1 is SGHVS and CDR2 is FNYEAQ. Between the trimmed V and J ends, which lost 0 bases and 7 bases, there was a span of 9 bases. The CDR3 contains 13 residues. Here the CDR3 reads CASSLAEGLEAFF. CDR3 sequence (DNA): TGTGCCAGCAGCTTAGCGGAGGGACTTGAAGCTTTCTTT. Together with reference TRBV7-6 and TRBJ1-1, the CDR3 gives the full variable domain: GAGVSQSPRYKVTKRGQDVALRCDPISGHVSLYWYRQALGQGPEFLTYFNYEAQQDKSGLPNDRFSAERPEGSISTLTIQRTEQRDSAMYRCASSLAEGLEAFFGQGTRLTVV.

The V call is TRBV7-9, the J call TRBJ1-1, with TRBD1 as a possible D gene (6 bases). Germline V CDR1 and CDR2: SEHNR, FQNEAQ (reference sequence). The V gene lost 7 bases and the J gene lost 2 bases, with 14 bases spanning the gap. The CDR3 is made up of 14 amino acids. The CDR3 spells CASTRGTTNTEAFF. CDR3 coding DNA: TGTGCCAGCACCAGAGGGACAACCAACACTGAAGCTTTCTTT.

This clone was seen once. This chain uses TRBV30 with TRBJ2-1; D unresolved. CDR3 size: 10 residues. V lost 6 bases and J 8 bases, leaving 8 bases between the germline ends. CDR1 and CDR2 from the germline V gene are GTSNPN and SVGIG (reference sequence). CDR3 sequence (DNA): TGTGCCTGCTGCGGCCATGAGCAGTTCTTC. Amino acid sequence: CACCGHEQFF. The whole variable domain, remainder taken from reference TRBV30 and TRBJ2-1, is SQTIHQWPATLVQPVGSPLSLECTVEGTSNPNLYWYRQAAGRGLQLLFYSVGIGQISSEVPQNLSASRPQDRQFILSSKKLLLSDSGFYLCACCGHEQFFGPGTRLTVL.

The chain is built from TRBV2 and TRBJ2-3; no clear D. Per germline, CDR1 SNHLY and CDR2 FYNNEI. The CDR3 has 12 residues. V shed 4 bases and J shed 4 bases, with 6 bases lying between them. CDR3 in DNA: TGTGCCAGCAGTGCCGTTCCAGATACGCAGTATTTT. Residues: CASSAVPDTQYF.

The chain joins TRBV30 to TRBJ2-1; D could derive from TRBD1 or TRBD2 (6 bases each). The CDR3 is made up of 12 amino acids. Per the germline V gene, CDR1 is GTSNPN and CDR2 is SVGIG (reference sequence). V was clipped by 5 bases and J by 8 bases, with 13 bases between them. The CDR3 sequence: CAWGGPSYEQFF. For the CDR3, the DNA is TGTGCCTGGGGGGGGCCGAGCTATGAGCAGTTCTTC. The full variable domain, rest sourced from reference TRBV30 and TRBJ2-1, is SQTIHQWPATLVQPVGSPLSLECTVEGTSNPNLYWYRQAAGRGLQLLFYSVGIGQISSEVPQNLSASRPQDRQFILSSKKLLLSDSGFYLCAWGGPSYEQFFGPGTRLTVL.

The chain is built from TRBV11-3 and TRBJ2-7; D possibly corresponds to TRBD1 (6 bases). V lost 5 bases and J 2 bases, leaving 16 bases between the germline ends. The CDR3 totals 15 residues. Germline V gene lookup returns CDR1 SGHNT and CDR2 YENEEA. CDR3: CASSNLRKGAYEQYF. CDR3 DNA: TGTGCCAGCAGCAACCTCAGGAAGGGGGCCTACGAGCAGTACTTC.

V is TRBV2 and J is TRBJ1-5; 8 bases fit TRBD1. The CDR3 totals 14 residues. Germline V gives CDR1 SNHLY, CDR2 FYNNEI. With V trimmed by 4 bases and J by 5 bases, 4 bases remained unmatched. The CDR3 DNA reads TGTGCCAGCAGTGGGGACAGGTTCGATCAGCCCCAGCATTTT. Translated: CASSGDRFDQPQHF. The variable domain in full, with the rest retrieved from reference TRBV2 and TRBJ1-5, is EPEVTQTPSHQVTQMGQEVILRCVPISNHLYFYWYRQILGQKVEFLVSFYNNEISEKSEIFDDQFSVERPDGSNFTLKIRSTKLEDSAMYFCASSGDRFDQPQHFGDGTRLSIL.

The chain has TRBV7-8 and TRBJ2-2, with 8 nucleotides matching TRBD2. Losses at the gene ends were 4 bases for V and 6 bases for J; bases not matched to a gene: 7. The length of the CDR3 is 15 residues. CDR1 and CDR2 from the germline V gene are SGHVS and FQNEAQ. The CDR3 here is CASSSFGRAPGELFF. The DNA for the CDR3 is TGTGCCAGCAGCTCCTTCGGGAGGGCCCCCGGGGAGCTGTTTTTT. Full variable domain (remainder filled in from reference TRBV7-8 and TRBJ2-2): GAGVSQSPRYKVAKRGQDVALRCDPISGHVSLFWYQQALGQGPEFLTYFQNEAQLDKSGLPSDRFFAERPEGSVSTLKIQRTQQEDSAVYLCASSSFGRAPGELFFGEGSRLTVL.

The V call is TRBV18, the J call TRBJ2-1; 9 positions match TRBD1. The V segment lost 4 bases and the J segment 7 bases; nucleotides outside the gene matches: 5. Germline CDR1 and CDR2: KGHSH and LQKENI. This CDR3 spans 14 amino acids. For the CDR3, the DNA is TGTGCCAGCTCACAGACAGGGGGTATGAATGAGCAGTTCTTC. Residues: CASSQTGGMNEQFF.

The rearrangement uses TRBV28 and TRBJ1-3; 7 bases agree with TRBD1. With 6 bases clipped from V and 2 bases from J, the junction kept 7 bases outside the gene matches. The CDR3 spans 15 residues. Germline V lookup: CDR1 MDHEN, CDR2 SYDVKM. CDR3 DNA sequence: TGTGCCAGCAGCAAACAAGGGGGCACTGGAAACACCATATATTTT. Protein sequence: CASSKQGGTGNTIYF. Full variable domain (missing parts from reference TRBV28 and TRBJ1-3): DVKVTQSSRYLVKRTGEKVFLECVQDMDHENMFWYRQDPGLGLRLIYFSYDVKMKEKGDIPEGYSVSREKKERFSLILESASTNQTSMYLCASSKQGGTGNTIYFGEGSWLTVV.

The chain uses TRBV9 and TRBJ2-1; 7 bases are shared with TRBD2. Germline lookup yields CDR1 SGDLS and CDR2 YYNGEE. V gave up 0 bases and J gave up 6 bases; unmatched junction bases: 6. This CDR3 region has 15 residues. The DNA of the CDR3 is TGTGCCAGCAGCGTAGGATCCCGGACTAGCAATGAGCAGTTCTTC. Protein: CASSVGSRTSNEQFF.

This chain joins TRBV5-1 and TRBJ1-1; possible D gene TRBD1, 6 bases. The CDR3 is made up of 13 amino acids. The germline CDR1 and CDR2 sequences are SGHRS and YFSETQ. The V end lost 4 bases, the J end lost 5 bases, and 12 bases lay between the germline ends. CDR3 residues: CASSQTGFTEAFF. In nucleotides, the CDR3 is TGCGCCAGCAGCCAGACAGGATTTACTGAAGCTTTCTTT. The full variable domain, with the rest looked up from reference TRBV5-1 and TRBJ1-1, is KAGVTQTPRYLIKTRGQQVTLSCSPISGHRSVSWYQQTPGQGLQFLFEYFSETQRNKGNFPGRFSGRQFSNSRSEMNVSTLELGDSALYLCASSQTGFTEAFFGQGTRLTVV.

The chain is built from TRBV29-1 and TRBJ2-1; possible D gene TRBD1, 6 bases. The CDR3 contains 12 residues. Germline V gene sequence: CDR1 SQVTM, CDR2 ANQGSEA. V gave up 7 bases and J gave up 7 bases, with 14 bases separating them. The CDR3 DNA is TGCAGCGAAAGATCTACAGGGAATGAGCAGTTCTTC. Protein product: CSERSTGNEQFF.